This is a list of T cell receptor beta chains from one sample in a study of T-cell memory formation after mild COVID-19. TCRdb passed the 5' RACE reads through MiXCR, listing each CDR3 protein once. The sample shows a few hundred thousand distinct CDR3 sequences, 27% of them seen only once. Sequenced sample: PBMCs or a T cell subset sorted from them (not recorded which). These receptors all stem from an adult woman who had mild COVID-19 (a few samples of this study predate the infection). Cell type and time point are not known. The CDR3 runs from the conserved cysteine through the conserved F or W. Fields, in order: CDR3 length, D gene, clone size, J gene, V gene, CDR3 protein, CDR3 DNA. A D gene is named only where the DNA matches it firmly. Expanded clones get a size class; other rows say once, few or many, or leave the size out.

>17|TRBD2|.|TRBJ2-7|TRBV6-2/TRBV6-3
CASSSPLRQRGGYEQYF
TGTGCCAGCAGCTCACCCCTCAGACAGCGGGGGGGCTACGAGCAGTACTTC
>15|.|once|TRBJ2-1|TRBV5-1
CASSLDWSSYNEQFF
TGCGCCAGCAGCTTAGACTGGAGCTCCTACAATGAGCAGTTCTTC
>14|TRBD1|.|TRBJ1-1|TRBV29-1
CSVERGRGVTEAFF
TGCAGCGTTGAAAGGGGGCGAGGGGTAACTGAAGCTTTCTTT
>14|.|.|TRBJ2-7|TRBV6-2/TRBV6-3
CASREGQISYEQYF
TGTGCCAGCAGAGAGGGTCAGATTTCCTACGAGCAGTACTTC
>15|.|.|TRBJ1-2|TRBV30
CAWSPLGLRTGGYTF
TGTGCCTGGAGCCCTTTGGGACTAAGAACGGGTGGCTACACCTTC
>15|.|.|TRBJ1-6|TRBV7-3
CASSLNGARDSPLHF
TGTGCCAGCAGCTTAAACGGGGCTCGGGACTCACCCCTCCACTTT
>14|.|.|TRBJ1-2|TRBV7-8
CASSPGRFNYGYTF
TGTGCCAGCAGCCCTGGACGGTTTAACTATGGCTACACCTTC
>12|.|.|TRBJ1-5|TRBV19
CASTGSGQPQHF
TGTGCCAGCACAGGGTCAGGGCAGCCCCAGCATTTT
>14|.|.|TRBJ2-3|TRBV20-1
CSAFTASRTDTQYF
TGCAGTGCTTTTACAGCGAGCCGCACAGATACGCAGTATTTT
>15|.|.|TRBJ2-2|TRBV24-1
CATSDPTGSDGELFF
TGTGCCACCAGTGATCCCACAGGGTCGGACGGGGAGCTGTTTTTT
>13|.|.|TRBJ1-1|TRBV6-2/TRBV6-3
CASSAQDGREAFF
TGTGCCAGCAGTGCCCAGGACGGCCGTGAAGCTTTCTTT
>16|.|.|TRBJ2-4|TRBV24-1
CATSDTVQGPKNIQYF
TGTGCCACCAGTGATACCGTACAGGGTCCCAAAAACATTCAGTACTTC
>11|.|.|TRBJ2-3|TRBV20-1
CSATPSEAQYF
TGCAGTGCTACACCTAGCGAGGCGCAGTATTTT
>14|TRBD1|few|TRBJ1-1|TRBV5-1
CASSSRQGATEAFF
TGCGCCAGCAGCTCGAGACAGGGGGCAACTGAAGCTTTCTTT
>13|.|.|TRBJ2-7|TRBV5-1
CASRGYSSYEQYF
TGCGCCAGCAGAGGCTACAGCTCCTACGAGCAGTACTTC
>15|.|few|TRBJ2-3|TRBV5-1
CASSRSEASTDTQYF
TGCGCCAGCAGCCGGTCAGAGGCCAGCACAGATACGCAGTATTTT
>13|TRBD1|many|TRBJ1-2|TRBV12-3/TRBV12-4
CASSLQGALGYTF
TGTGCCAGCAGTTTGCAGGGGGCGCTGGGCTACACCTTC
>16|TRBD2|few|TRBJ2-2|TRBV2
CASSGREAPNTGELFF
TGTGCCAGCAGTGGGCGGGAGGCCCCGAACACCGGGGAGCTGTTTTTT
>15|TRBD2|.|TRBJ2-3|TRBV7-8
CASSRLAEPTDTQYF
TGTGCCAGCAGCCGACTAGCGGAACCCACAGATACGCAGTATTTT
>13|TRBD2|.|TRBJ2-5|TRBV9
CASSVASGLAAAF
TGTGCCAGCAGCGTAGCGTCTGGACTAGCGGCAGCCTTC
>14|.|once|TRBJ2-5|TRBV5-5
CASSRRGDKETQYF
TGTGCCAGCAGCCGGCGAGGTGATAAAGAGACCCAGTACTTC
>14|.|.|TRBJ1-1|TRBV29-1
CSVDGGAWNTEAFF
TGCAGCGTTGACGGGGGGGCCTGGAACACTGAAGCTTTCTTT
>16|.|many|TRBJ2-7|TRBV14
CASSQVGGVLSYEQYF
TGTGCCAGCAGCCAAGTCGGCGGAGTGCTTTCCTACGAGCAGTACTTC
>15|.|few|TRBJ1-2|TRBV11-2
CASGPHVEGLWGYTF
TGTGCCAGCGGCCCTCACGTGGAGGGACTTTGGGGCTACACCTTC
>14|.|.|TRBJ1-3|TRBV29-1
CSVEDRTRPNTIYF
TGCAGCGTTGAAGATAGGACCAGGCCGAACACCATATATTTT
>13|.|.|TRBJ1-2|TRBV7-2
CASSFGVLEGYTF
TGTGCCAGCAGCTTCGGGGTCCTGGAGGGCTACACCTTC
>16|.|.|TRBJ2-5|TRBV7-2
CASTVEGDRLGETQYF
TGTGCCAGCACCGTAGAGGGGGACAGACTAGGAGAGACCCAGTACTTC
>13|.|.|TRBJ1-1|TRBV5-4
CASRVYRDTEAFF
TGTGCCAGCAGGGTATACAGGGACACTGAAGCTTTCTTT
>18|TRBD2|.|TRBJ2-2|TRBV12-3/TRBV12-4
CASSARAAGGSMDGELFF
TGTGCCAGCAGCGCCCGAGCAGCGGGGGGCTCAATGGACGGGGAGCTGTTTTTT
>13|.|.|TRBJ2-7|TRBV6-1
CASFRGQGDEQYF
TGTGCCAGTTTCCGCGGACAAGGCGACGAGCAGTACTTC
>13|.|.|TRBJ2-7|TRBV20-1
CSATKDRAYEQYF
TGCAGTGCTACCAAGGACCGGGCTTACGAGCAGTACTTC
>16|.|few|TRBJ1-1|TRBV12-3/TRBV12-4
CASRYSAQGMNTEAFF
TGTGCCAGCAGATACTCTGCCCAGGGGATGAACACTGAAGCTTTCTTT
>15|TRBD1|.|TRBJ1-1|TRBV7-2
CASSLMGQGETEAFF
TGTGCCAGCAGCTTAATGGGACAGGGGGAGACTGAAGCTTTCTTT
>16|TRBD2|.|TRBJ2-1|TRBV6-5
CASIGTSGGVHNEQFF
TGTGCCAGCATCGGGACTAGCGGGGGTGTCCACAATGAGCAGTTCTTC
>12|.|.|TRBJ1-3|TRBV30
CAWSGNGNTIYF
TGTGCCTGGTCGGGGAATGGAAACACCATATATTTT
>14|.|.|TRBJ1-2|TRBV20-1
CSAREGSGGGGYTF
TGCAGTGCTAGAGAGGGGAGCGGAGGAGGCGGCTACACCTTC
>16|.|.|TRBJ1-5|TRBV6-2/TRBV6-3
CASSSADSGPPGPQHF
TGTGCCAGCAGTTCAGCCGACAGCGGACCGCCAGGGCCCCAGCATTTT
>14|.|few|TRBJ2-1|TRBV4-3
CASSQAGPRDEQFF
TGCGCCAGCAGCCAAGCGGGGCCTCGGGATGAGCAGTTCTTC
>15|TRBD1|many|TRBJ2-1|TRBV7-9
CASSSRDRGSNEQFF
TGTGCCAGCAGCTCCCGGGACAGGGGATCCAATGAGCAGTTCTTC
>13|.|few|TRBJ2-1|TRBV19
CASSLRGRGEQFF
TGTGCCAGTAGTTTAAGGGGCCGGGGGGAGCAGTTCTTC
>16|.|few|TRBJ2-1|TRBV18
CASSLGSQGAYNEQFF
TGTGCCAGCTCACTCGGGAGTCAGGGGGCCTACAATGAGCAGTTCTTC
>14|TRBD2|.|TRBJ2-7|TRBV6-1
CASSGAGAVYEQYF
TGTGCCAGCAGTGGGGCGGGAGCTGTCTACGAGCAGTACTTC
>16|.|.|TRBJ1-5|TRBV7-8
CASSVDGRHFNQPQHF
TGTGCCAGCAGCGTAGACGGCCGACACTTCAATCAGCCCCAGCATTTT
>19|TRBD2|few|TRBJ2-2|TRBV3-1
CASSQVSWLAGANTGELFF
TGTGCCAGCAGCCAAGTTAGTTGGCTAGCGGGGGCGAACACCGGGGAGCTGTTTTTT
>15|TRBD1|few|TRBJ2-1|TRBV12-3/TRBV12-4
CASREDRGRNNEQFF
TGTGCCAGCAGGGAGGACAGGGGGCGTAACAATGAGCAGTTCTTC
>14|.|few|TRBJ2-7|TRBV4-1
CASSPDRGAYEQYF
TGCGCCAGCAGCCCCGATAGGGGGGCCTACGAGCAGTACTTC
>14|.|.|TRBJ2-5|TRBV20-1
CSARRRGLQETQYF
TGCAGTGCTAGGAGGAGGGGGCTCCAAGAGACCCAGTACTTC
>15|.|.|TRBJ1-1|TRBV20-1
CSARRIQGTNTEAFF
TGCAGTGCTAGGCGAATACAGGGAACCAACACTGAAGCTTTCTTT
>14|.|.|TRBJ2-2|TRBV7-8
CASSLGAGPGELFF
TGTGCCAGCAGCTTAGGTGCGGGGCCCGGGGAGCTGTTTTTT
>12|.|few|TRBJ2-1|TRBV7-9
CASRDQYNEQFF
TGTGCCAGCAGGGATCAGTACAATGAGCAGTTCTTC